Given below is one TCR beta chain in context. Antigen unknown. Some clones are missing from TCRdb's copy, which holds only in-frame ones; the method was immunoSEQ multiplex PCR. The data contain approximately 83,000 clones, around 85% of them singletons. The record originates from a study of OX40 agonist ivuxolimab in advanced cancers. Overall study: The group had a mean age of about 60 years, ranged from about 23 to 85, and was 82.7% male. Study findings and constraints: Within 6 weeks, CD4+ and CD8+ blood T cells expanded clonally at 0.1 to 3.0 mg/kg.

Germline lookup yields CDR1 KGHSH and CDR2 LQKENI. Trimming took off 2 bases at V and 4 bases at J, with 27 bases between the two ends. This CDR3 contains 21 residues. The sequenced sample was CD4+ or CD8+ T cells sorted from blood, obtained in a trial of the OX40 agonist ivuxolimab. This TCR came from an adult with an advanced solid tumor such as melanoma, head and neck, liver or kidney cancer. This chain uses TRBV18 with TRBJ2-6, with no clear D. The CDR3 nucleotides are TGTGCCAGCTCACCATTGTCAGTATACGGGCCTCGCTTGTCGGGGGCCAACGTCCTGACTTTC. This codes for CASSPLSVYGPRLSGANVLTF. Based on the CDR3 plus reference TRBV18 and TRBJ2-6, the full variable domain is NAGVMQNPRHLVRRRGQEARLRCSPMKGHSHVYWYRQLPEEGLKFMVYLQKENIIDESGMPKERFSAEFPKEGPSILRIQQVVRGDSAAYFCASSPLSVYGPRLSGANVLTFGAGSRLTVL.